Listed here is a single T cell receptor (beta chain). Assay: immunoSEQ multiplex PCR; the TCRdb copy retains only in-frame clones and omits some. The top ten hold approximately 3.3% of the sample, which has 130,000 or so clones, roughly 91% seen once. This record belongs to a study of cytomegalovirus exposure and HLA in healthy donors. J gave up 5 bases and V 1 base, and 0 bases lay outside the gene matches. CDR1 SGHDN and CDR2 FVKESK come from the germline V gene. This CDR3 comprises 14 residues. This receptor was obtained from a young man in good health and CMV-seronegative. The source material was PBMCs. The V call is TRBV14, the J call TRBJ2-5, with 11 nucleotides matching TRBD2. The CDR3 loop is CASSQGTSGETQYF. The CDR3 DNA is TGTGCCAGCAGCCAAGGGACTAGCGGGGAGACCCAGTACTTC.